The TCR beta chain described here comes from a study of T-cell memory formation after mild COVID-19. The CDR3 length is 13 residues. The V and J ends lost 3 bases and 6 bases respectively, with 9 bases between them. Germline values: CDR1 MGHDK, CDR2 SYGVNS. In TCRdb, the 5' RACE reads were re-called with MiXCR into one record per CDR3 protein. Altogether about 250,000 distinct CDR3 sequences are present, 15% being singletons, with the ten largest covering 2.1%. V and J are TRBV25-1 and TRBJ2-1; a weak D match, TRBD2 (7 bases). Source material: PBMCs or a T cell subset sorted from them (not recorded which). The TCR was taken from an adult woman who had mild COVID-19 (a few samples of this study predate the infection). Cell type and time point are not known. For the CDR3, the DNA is TGTGCCAGCAGTGAGGGGGGGGCCAATGAGCAGTTCTTC. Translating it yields CASSEGGANEQFF.